This record looks at one TCR beta chain sequence and its context. Its recognized antigen is unknown. The input lacks base qualities; no much larger clone sits a single base away. The sample is drawn from a study of shared clonotypes between healthy human individuals (dated by TCRdb to about 2020). The study in broad terms: The cohort included a few men and a couple of women between 18 and 49 years of age. Per donor, three plates each were used for CD4 naive and CD4 memory, two for CD8 naive, and one for CD8 memory. The study deeply sequenced blood TCR repertoires of about 5 healthy adults to estimate repertoire size and the extent of clonotype sharing between individuals. Different laboratories and diverse techniques were used to prepare libraries and sequence TCR repertoires, to increase sequencing depth and limit assay-specific biases. Per donor, leukapheresis produced somewhere between about 0.9 and 10 billion PBMCs. On the study overall, not on this receptor specifically: Incomplete sequencing was indicated by rarefaction of sorted-subset datasets, despite the large sequencing depth. The genetic and exposure-history diversity represented was limited by the small number of donors. Larger estimated clonotype richness was generally found for naive subsets than for memory subsets. Compared with non-shared clonotypes, clonotypes shared by all four sorted-subset donors had higher generation probabilities. Roughly 5% of naive CD4, around 4% of naive CD8, approximately 2% of memory CD4, and about 0.4% of memory CD8 clonotypes were shared across several donors. Only blood was sampled, and tissue TCR repertoires likely differ from those in blood. Pairwise subsampling led to the expectation that sequencing depth would affect the degree of clonotype sharing among donors.

Using the deep immunoSEQ assay, TCR CDR3 regions were amplified from genomic DNA by multiplex PCR. For each cell subset, the extracted genomic DNA was distributed evenly across all wells of several immunoSEQ 96-well plates, and each plate served as one replicate. For sorted subsets, around 0.2 ug genomic DNA, equal to tens of thousands of T cell genomes, was loaded into each replicate PCR. Purified libraries were measured with a Qubit 3.0 fluorometer, size-checked on a Bioanalyzer 2100, and measured again with the KAPA Library Quantification kit. Every immunoSEQ 96-well plate was sequenced on a dedicated single-read 150-cycle Illumina NextSeq 550 flow cell. Regarding the original processing steps: Because the immunoSEQ output held only junctional sequences and lacked quality scores, the filtering could not match the filtering applied to full-length reads. Sequences were annotated with PyIR, a Python wrapper for IgBLAST v1.9, using IMGT germline references to assign V/J genes and CDR3. Reads with weak V/J assignments (E-value above 1e-6), missing CDR3, stop codons, out-of-frame junctions, or ambiguous translated residues were removed. V3J clonotypes were defined as sequences sharing an identical inferred V gene, J gene, and CDR3 amino acid sequence. To compute the percentage overlap between repertoires, the number of shared unique clonotypes was divided by the size of the smaller repertoire. Richness of each repertoire was evaluated using RTK rarefaction, the Chao1 estimator, and Recon v2.1 estimates of unobserved clonotypes. Generation probabilities were computed with OLGA for all TCRbeta clonotypes obtained by the gDNA method from several donors. TCRdb retrieved this table from immuneACCESS and kept in-frame rearrangements only. Not all clones are present; in checked studies, unresolved V genes account for under half, and no reason is known for the remainder. That table is the source of V, J and clone size, and D and trimming were worked out from the DNA. In all, the sample holds under 1 million clones, and about 96% of those were seen once. The ten largest account for less than 0.25% of the sample.

Taken from cysteine to phenylalanine, the CDR3 has 17 residues. Kept here is only the CDR3 DNA, which spans 51 bases and is read in frame from base 1. For the CD8 naive samples, CD45RO-negative cells were positively selected for CCR7, yielding a CD45RA+CCR7+ population from which TemRA cells were excluded. The donors were healthy, HIV-negative adults with no recently reported acute infections or vaccinations. Only Caucasian adults living in Nashville, Tennessee, USA were represented among the donors. Blood was collected by leukapheresis, and PBMCs were isolated by Ficoll-Histopaque density gradient centrifugation and then cryopreserved in liquid nitrogen vapor phase. Analytical flow cytometry was used to check the purity and quantity of every magnetically sorted T cell population. Genomic DNA was isolated from each sorted fraction and quantified by UV absorbance on a Nanodrop 2000c.

The V and J segments used are TRBV21-1 and TRBJ2-7; the table's TRBD1 call for D was not verified on the DNA. TRBV21-1 is marked as a pseudogene. This clonotype originated in a young man in good health. The sequencing sample was made of naive CD8+ T cells sorted from blood. Per the publication, the cell subset or site label means: CD45RA+CCR7+. Here the CDR3 is given as CASSKRYRDRGSYEQYF. The nucleotide sequence reads TGTGCCAGCAGCAAACGATACCGGGACAGGGGATCCTACGAGCAGTACTTC.